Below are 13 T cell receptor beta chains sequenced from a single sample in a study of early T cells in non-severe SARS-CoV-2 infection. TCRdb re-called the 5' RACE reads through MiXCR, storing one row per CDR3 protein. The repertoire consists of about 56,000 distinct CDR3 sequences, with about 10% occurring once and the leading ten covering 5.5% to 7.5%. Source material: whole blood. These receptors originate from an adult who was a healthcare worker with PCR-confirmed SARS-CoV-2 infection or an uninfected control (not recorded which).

CDR3 DNA sequence: TGCAGCTCCGACAGCAGTGGAGGGTCCGATACGCAGTATTTT. Amino acid sequence: CSSDSSGGSDTQYF. This sequence joins TRBV29-1 and TRBJ2-3, with a possible D match to TRBD2 (6 bases). CDR1 is SQVTM, CDR2 ANQGSEA, per germline. The CDR3 spans 14 residues. Trimming removed 8 bases from V and 6 bases from J, with 21 bases in between.

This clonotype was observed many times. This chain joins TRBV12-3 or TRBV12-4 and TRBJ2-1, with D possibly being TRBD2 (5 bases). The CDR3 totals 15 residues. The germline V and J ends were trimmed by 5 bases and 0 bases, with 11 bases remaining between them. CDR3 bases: TGTGCCAGCAGTGTGAGCGGAGGCTCCTACAATGAGCAGTTCTTC. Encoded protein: CASSVSGGSYNEQFF.

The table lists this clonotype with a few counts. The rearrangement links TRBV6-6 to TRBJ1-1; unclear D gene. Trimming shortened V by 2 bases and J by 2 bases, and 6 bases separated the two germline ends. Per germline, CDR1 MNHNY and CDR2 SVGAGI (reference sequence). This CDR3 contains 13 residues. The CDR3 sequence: CASSYGSNTEAFF. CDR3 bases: TGTGCCAGCAGTTACGGGTCCAACACTGAAGCTTTCTTT.

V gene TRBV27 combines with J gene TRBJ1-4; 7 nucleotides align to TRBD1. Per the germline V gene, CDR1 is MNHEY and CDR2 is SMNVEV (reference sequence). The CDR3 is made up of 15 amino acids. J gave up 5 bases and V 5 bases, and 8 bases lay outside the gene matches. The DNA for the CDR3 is TGTGCCAGCAGTCCTTGGGACAGTTGGAATGAAAAACTGTTTTTT. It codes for CASSPWDSWNEKLFF.

The CDR3 spells CASSPHAPQLFF. In nucleotides, the CDR3 is TGTGCCAGCAGCCCCCATGCACCGCAACTGTTTTTT. The chain carries TRBV12-3 or TRBV12-4 and TRBJ1-4, with unresolved D. The V end lost 6 bases, the J end lost 12 bases, and 14 bases lay between the germline ends. The CDR3 is made up of 12 amino acids.

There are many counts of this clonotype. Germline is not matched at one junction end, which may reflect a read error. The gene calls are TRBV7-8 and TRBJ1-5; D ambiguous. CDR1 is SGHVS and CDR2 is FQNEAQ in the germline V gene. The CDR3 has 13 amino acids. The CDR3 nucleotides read TGTGCCAGCAGCATAGCGGCGGGTCAGCCCCAGCATTTT. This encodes CASSIAAGQPQHF.

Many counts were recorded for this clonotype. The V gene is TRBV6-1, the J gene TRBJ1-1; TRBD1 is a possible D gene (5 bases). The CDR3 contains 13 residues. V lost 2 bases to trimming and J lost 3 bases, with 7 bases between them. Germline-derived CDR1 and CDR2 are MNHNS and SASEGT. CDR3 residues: CASSEWGYTEAFF. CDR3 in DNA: TGTGCCAGCAGTGAATGGGGGTACACTGAAGCTTTCTTT.

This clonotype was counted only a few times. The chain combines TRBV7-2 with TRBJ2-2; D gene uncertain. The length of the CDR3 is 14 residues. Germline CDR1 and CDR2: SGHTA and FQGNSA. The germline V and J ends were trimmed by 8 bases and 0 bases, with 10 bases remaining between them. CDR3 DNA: TGTGCCAGCGGCCAAAGAACGAACACCGGGGAGCTGTTTTTT. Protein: CASGQRTNTGELFF.

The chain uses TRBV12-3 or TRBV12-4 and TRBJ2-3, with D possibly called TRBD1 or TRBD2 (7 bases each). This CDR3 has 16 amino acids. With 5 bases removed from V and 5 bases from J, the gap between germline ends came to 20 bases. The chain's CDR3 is CASSRDRAGGGDTQYF. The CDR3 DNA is TGTGCCAGCAGTCGTGACAGGGCAGGCGGGGGAGATACGCAGTATTTT.

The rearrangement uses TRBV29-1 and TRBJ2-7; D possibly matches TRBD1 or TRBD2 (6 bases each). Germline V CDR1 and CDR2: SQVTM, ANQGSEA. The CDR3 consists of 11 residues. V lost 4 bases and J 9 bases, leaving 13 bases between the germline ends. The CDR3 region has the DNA TGCAGCGTTGTAGACGGGGGCGGGCAGTACTTC. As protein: CSVVDGGGQYF.

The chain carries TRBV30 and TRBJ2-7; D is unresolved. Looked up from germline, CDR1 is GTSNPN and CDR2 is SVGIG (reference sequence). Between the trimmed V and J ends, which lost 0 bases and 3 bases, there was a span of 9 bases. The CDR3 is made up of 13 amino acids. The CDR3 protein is CAWSVGGSYEQYF. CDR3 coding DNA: TGTGCCTGGAGTGTAGGCGGAAGCTACGAGCAGTACTTC.

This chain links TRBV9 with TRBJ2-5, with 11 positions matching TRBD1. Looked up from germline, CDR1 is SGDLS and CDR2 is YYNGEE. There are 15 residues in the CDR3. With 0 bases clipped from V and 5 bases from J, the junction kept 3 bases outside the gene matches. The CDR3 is CASSVGTGGMETQYF. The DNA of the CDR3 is TGTGCCAGCAGCGTAGGGACAGGGGGCATGGAGACCCAGTACTTC.

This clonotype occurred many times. The CDR3, as DNA: TGCGCCAGCAGCTTGGACCCGGGACAGGGGATGGGTGGCTACACCTTC. Translation: CASSLDPGQGMGGYTF. The chain carries TRBV5-1 and TRBJ1-2; 10 bases agree with TRBD1. The germline V gene encodes CDR1 SGHRS and CDR2 YFSETQ. CDR3 length: 16 residues. V was clipped by 0 bases and J by 7 bases; unmatched bases: 9. Drawing the rest from reference TRBV5-1 and TRBJ1-2, the complete variable domain is KAGVTQTPRYLIKTRGQQVTLSCSPISGHRSVSWYQQTPGQGLQFLFEYFSETQRNKGNFPGRFSGRQFSNSRSEMNVSTLELGDSALYLCASSLDPGQGMGGYTFGSGTRLTVV.